Listed below are T cell receptor beta chains from one sample, sequenced in a study of T cell responses to AZD1222 COVID-19 vaccine. Using immunoSEQ multiplex PCR, the repertoire was profiled, and TCRdb retains in-frame clones only, with some absent. The sample shows 100,000 to 150,000 clones, less than 95% of them seen only once. Sequenced material: peripheral blood, taken on day 0 of MenACWY control vaccination. The receptor set was obtained from an adult in good health. CDR3s include the opening cysteine and the closing phenylalanine or tryptophan. Each record gives: D gene, J gene, V gene, clone size, CDR3 DNA, CDR3 protein. D genes are given only for firm matches. The listing skips clone size in some rows; elsewhere it reads once, few, many or a size class.

>TRBD1|TRBJ2-2|TRBV6-5|.
TGTGCCAGCAGTTACAGGGGGCTCAGGGGCGGGGAGCTGTTTTTT
CASSYRGLRGGELFF
>.|TRBJ1-5|TRBV2|.
TGTGCCAGCAGGGCCACGGAGGAGAGCAATCAGCCCCAGCATTTT
CASRATEESNQPQHF
>.|TRBJ1-5|TRBV4-1|.
TGCGCCAGCAGCCAAGATAGGTCCGGGGGCGGAAATCAGCCCCAGCATTTT
CASSQDRSGGGNQPQHF
>.|TRBJ2-2|TRBV5-5|.
TGTGCCAGCGGATACATGAGTACTTCGACCGGGGAGCTGTTTTTT
CASGYMSTSTGELFF
>TRBD1|TRBJ1-4|TRBV14|few
TGTGCCAGCAGCCGTGGACAGGTTGGAGAAAAACTGTTTTTT
CASSRGQVGEKLFF
>.|TRBJ1-5|TRBV5-6|.
TGTGCCAGCAGCTTTTGGGGCTGGGGACGTAGCAATCAGCCCCAGCATTTT
CASSFWGWGRSNQPQHF
>TRBD1|TRBJ2-1|TRBV28|.
TGTGCCAGCAGTTCGCCCGGGACAGGGAACAATGAGCAGTTCTTC
CASSSPGTGNNEQFF
>.|TRBJ1-3|TRBV5-1|once
TGCGCCAGCAGCTTGGTTGGGAATTCGGGAAACACCATATATTTT
CASSLVGNSGNTIYF
>.|TRBJ1-2|TRBV2|.
TGTGCCAGCAGTGACAGGGACCCTTTCAACTATGGCTACACCTTC
CASSDRDPFNYGYTF
>.|TRBJ1-1|TRBV20-1|.
TGCAGTGCTAGTTCAGGGGTGGTCACTGAAGCTTTCTTT
CSASSGVVTEAFF
>.|TRBJ2-3|TRBV7-6|.
TGTGCCAGCAGCTTAGGGGGGGGGCTGGATACGCAGTATTTT
CASSLGGGLDTQYF
>TRBD1|TRBJ2-2|TRBV19|.
TGTGCCAGTAGTATAGATGACAGGGGGCACACCGGGGAGCTGTTTTTT
CASSIDDRGHTGELFF
>TRBD1|TRBJ1-2|TRBV5-6|.
TGTGCCAGCAGCTTGGTAGACAGGGGCATGAACTATGGCTACACCTTC
CASSLVDRGMNYGYTF
>.|TRBJ2-7|TRBV6-5|.
TGTGCCAGCAGGGCCGGGACTCTAAGGAGGCAGTACTTC
CASRAGTLRRQYF
>TRBD1|TRBJ2-5|TRBV10-1|once
TGCGCCAGCAGCGGGGACAGGGGGGAGACCCAGTACTTC
CASSGDRGETQYF
>TRBD1|TRBJ2-5|TRBV7-9|.
TGTGCCAGCAGCTCGGACAGGGGGAGGAGAGAGACCCAGTACTTC
CASSSDRGRRETQYF
>.|TRBJ2-2|TRBV12-3/TRBV12-4|.
TGTGCCAGCAAGGGGGGAAACACCGGGGAGCTGTTTTTT
CASKGGNTGELFF
>.|TRBJ1-5|TRBV4-1|.
TGCGCCAGCAGCCAAGATGGGGGTTTAGGCAATCAGCCCCAGCATTTT
CASSQDGGLGNQPQHF
>.|TRBJ2-3|TRBV10-1|.
TGCGCCAGCAATAACGGGGGTGAAGATACGCAGTATTTT
CASNNGGEDTQYF
>.|TRBJ2-2|TRBV18|.
TGTGCCAGCTCACCGACCACCACCGGGGAGCTGTTTTTT
CASSPTTTGELFF
>.|TRBJ2-1|TRBV4-3|.
TGCGCCAGCAGCCAAGGTTCGGGGGGCCCCAATGAGCAGTTCTTC
CASSQGSGGPNEQFF
>.|TRBJ2-5|TRBV19|.
TGTGCCAGTAGTATTGGGGGGGCCCGAGAGACCCAGTACTTC
CASSIGGARETQYF
>TRBD1|TRBJ1-6|TRBV7-2|.
TGTGCCAGCAGCACGACAGGGACCTCCTATAATTCACCCCTCCACTTT
CASSTTGTSYNSPLHF
>.|TRBJ2-5|TRBV12-3/TRBV12-4|.
TGTGCCAGCACCTACACCAACCAAGAGACCCAGTACTTC
CASTYTNQETQYF
>.|TRBJ1-2|TRBV6-5|.
TGTGCCAGCAGACCGCTAGGGGACACTAACTATGGCTACACCTTC
CASRPLGDTNYGYTF
>TRBD2|TRBJ2-3|TRBV4-3|.
TGCGCCAGCAGCCAAGGGGGACTAGCTTTTTCGGATACGCAGTATTTT
CASSQGGLAFSDTQYF
>.|TRBJ2-7|TRBV5-5|.
TGTGCCAGCAGCCGGAGTCCGGGACACGATCCCTTCTACGAGCAGTACTTC
CASSRSPGHDPFYEQYF
>.|TRBJ1-1|TRBV4-1|few
TGCGCCAGCAGGTTGACAGGTTCCACTGAAGCTTTCTTT
CASRLTGSTEAFF
>.|TRBJ2-5|TRBV6-5|.
TGTGCCAGCAGTTATGGGCAGGCAAGCGGGGAGACCCAGTACTTC
CASSYGQASGETQYF
>.|TRBJ2-3|TRBV6-2/TRBV6-3|.
TGTGCCAGCAGCCCTTGGGCCTTAGAGCAATCCGATACGCAGTATTTT
CASSPWALEQSDTQYF
>.|TRBJ1-4|TRBV15|.
TGTGCCACCAGCAGAGACCGGGACAAAACTAATGAAAAACTGTTTTTT
CATSRDRDKTNEKLFF
>.|TRBJ1-3|TRBV7-2|.
TGTGCCAGCAGCTTTTCCGGGTCTGAGGGAAACACCATATATTTT
CASSFSGSEGNTIYF
>TRBD1|TRBJ2-5|TRBV5-1|.
TGCGCCAGCAGCCCGGGACAGGGAGGCGCCCAGTACTTC
CASSPGQGGAQYF
>TRBD2|TRBJ2-2|TRBV28|.
TGTGCCAGCAGTCAAGGACTAGCGGGAGTGGGGACCGGGGAGCTGTTTTTT
CASSQGLAGVGTGELFF
>.|TRBJ1-3|TRBV9|.
TGTGCCAGCAGCGTATCGGAGGGTAGGGCTGGAAACACCATATATTTT
CASSVSEGRAGNTIYF
>.|TRBJ1-2|TRBV7-2|.
TGTGCCAGCAGCTTATATAGGGTTAGCTATGGCTACACCTTC
CASSLYRVSYGYTF
>.|TRBJ2-6|TRBV28|.
TGTGCCAGCAGTTTAGGGCCCTTTGGGGCCAACGTCCTGACTTTC
CASSLGPFGANVLTF
>TRBD1|TRBJ2-2|TRBV2|.
TGTGCCAGCAGTGGACGACAGGGTGGGGACACCGGGGAGCTGTTTTTT
CASSGRQGGDTGELFF
>TRBD1|TRBJ2-5|TRBV5-1|.
TGCGCCAGCAGCTCGGGGACAGGGGGCGAAGAGACCCAGTACTTC
CASSSGTGGEETQYF
>.|TRBJ2-1|TRBV18|.
TGTGCCAGCTCACCCGTAAGCGGACAATACAATGAGCAGTTCTTC
CASSPVSGQYNEQFF
>.|TRBJ2-6|TRBV4-1|few
TGCGCCAGCAGCCAAGATCTTGGGGCAGTCTCTGGGGCCAACGTCCTGACTTTC
CASSQDLGAVSGANVLTF
>.|TRBJ2-3|TRBV11-3|once
TGTGCCAGCAGCTTAGAGAGCGTGTGGGGGGCTGCCTCTAGCACAGATACGCAGTATTTT
CASSLESVWGAASSTDTQYF